This TCR beta chain comes out of a study of blood T cell repertoires in COVID-19. Study information: In each case, the material was cDNA or gDNA derived from T cells, B-cell-depleted T cells, or PBMCs.

Recruits, aged roughly 18 to 90 years, lived in 25 or so US areas. CDR1 is DFQATT and CDR2 is SNEGSKA in the germline V gene (reference sequence). The CDR3 has 15 residues. J lost 3 bases, V lost 3 bases, and 8 bases had no gene match. Profiling relied on immunoSEQ multiplex PCR, and the TCRdb table lists in-frame clones only, not all of them. Altogether fewer than 400,000 clones are present, 85% to 90% being singletons, with the ten largest covering around 4.6%. The sequence came from a man aged 25-45 years who had recovered from COVID-19. The rearrangement links TRBV20-1 to TRBJ2-5; 9 bases map to TRBD1. Sequences were obtained from PBMCs or T cells enriched from blood (not recorded which). CDR3 residues: CSASDPGQGEETQYF. The CDR3 DNA follows: TGCAGTGCTAGTGATCCGGGACAGGGAGAAGAGACCCAGTACTTC.